The rows below give T cell receptor beta chains drawn from one sample of a study of CD8 T cells in Susac syndrome. TCRdb re-analysed the immunoSEQ multiplex PCR reads in MiXCR, keeping a single row per CDR3 protein. The sample records some 120,000 distinct CDR3 sequences, 94% being singletons. The specimen sequenced was CD4+ T cells from PBMCs. These receptors all stem from a human donor in good health. CDR3s include the opening cysteine and the closing phenylalanine or tryptophan. A D gene is named only where the DNA matches it firmly. Size is omitted from some rows. Given values are once, few, many or a class for expanded clones.

V	size	D	J	CDR3	DNA
TRBV29-1	-	-	TRBJ1-4	CSVEQVSGEKLFF	TGCAGCGTCGAACAGGTATCAGGAGAAAAACTGTTTTTT
TRBV24-1	-	-	TRBJ2-5	CATSDLGQPRETQYF	TGTGCCACCAGTGATTTGGGGCAGCCTAGGGAGACCCAGTACTTC
TRBV3-1	once	TRBD1	TRBJ2-2	CASRFRGQLNTGELFF	TGTGCCAGCAGGTTTAGGGGACAGCTGAACACCGGGGAGCTGTTTTTT
TRBV19	-	-	TRBJ2-1	CASSFWDGRKRVSYNEQFF	TGTGCCAGTAGTTTTTGGGACGGCAGAAAACGGGTATCCTACAATGAGCAGTTCTTC
TRBV29-1	-	-	TRBJ2-1	CSVQGSSYNEQFF	TGCAGCGTCCAGGGTTCTTCCTACAATGAGCAGTTCTTC
TRBV18	-	TRBD2	TRBJ2-7	CASSPTSGPSYEQYF	TGTGCCAGCTCACCTACTAGCGGGCCGTCCTACGAGCAGTACTTC
TRBV7-2	-	-	TRBJ1-2	CASSLTHGQSYGYTF	TGTGCCAGCAGCTTAACCCATGGGCAGTCCTATGGCTACACCTTC
TRBV3-1	-	-	TRBJ2-7	CASSQETAYEQYF	TGTGCCAGCAGCCAAGAGACTGCCTACGAGCAGTACTTC
TRBV5-6	-	-	TRBJ2-2	CASSLDWRGTGELFF	TGTGCCAGCAGCTTGGACTGGAGGGGCACCGGGGAGCTGTTTTTT
TRBV6-1	-	-	TRBJ2-1	CASSEAGSPYNEQFF	TGTGCCAGCAGTGAAGCCGGGAGTCCCTACAATGAGCAGTTCTTC
TRBV18	-	-	TRBJ1-1	CASSPFREDSEAFF	TGTGCCAGCTCACCTTTCAGGGAGGATTCTGAAGCTTTCTTT
TRBV6-2/TRBV6-3	few	-	TRBJ1-2	CASSNRAGDGYTF	TGTGCCAGCAGCAACCGGGCAGGAGATGGCTACACCTTC
TRBV5-1	few	TRBD1	TRBJ2-7	CASSFTGVSYEQYF	TGCGCCAGCAGCTTTACAGGGGTGAGTTACGAGCAGTACTTC
TRBV12-3/TRBV12-4	-	TRBD2	TRBJ2-3	CASSYLAGGGDTQYF	TGTGCCAGCAGTTACCTAGCGGGAGGTGGAGATACGCAGTATTTT